Listed below are T cell receptor beta chains from one sample, sequenced in a study of OX40 agonist ivuxolimab in advanced cancers. Measured with immunoSEQ multiplex PCR; TCRdb has only the in-frame clones, and not every one. This sample has around 19,000 clones, with roughly 73% found just once. Material: CD4+ or CD8+ T cells sorted from blood, obtained in a trial of the OX40 agonist ivuxolimab. The receptors derive from an adult with an advanced solid tumor such as melanoma, head and neck, liver or kidney cancer. Both conserved end residues are part of each CDR3. D genes are given only for firm matches. The size of a clone is reported for some rows only, either as once, few or many, or as a class for expanded clones.

CDR3aa	CDR3nt	abundance	d_gene	j_gene	v_gene
CASSQDLPDEQYF	TGCGCCAGCAGCCAAGATCTCCCTGACGAGCAGTACTTC	few	-	TRBJ2-7	TRBV4-1
CASSRSGKGGYF	TGTGCCAGCAGCCGTAGCGGGAAGGGGGGGTATTTT	-	TRBD2	TRBJ2-3	TRBV7-2
CATLRGHSYNEQFF	TGTGCCACCTTGCGCGGGCACTCCTACAATGAGCAGTTCTTC	-	-	TRBJ2-1	TRBV6-5
CASTPGTGPYEQYF	TGTGCCAGCACCCCCGGGACAGGGCCCTACGAGCAGTACTTC	-	TRBD1	TRBJ2-7	TRBV6-5
CASSQTGTVNYGYTF	TGCGCCAGCAGCCAAACCGGGACGGTAAACTATGGCTACACCTTC	-	-	TRBJ1-2	TRBV4-1
CASSRTGGGSLFESTEAFF	TGCGCCAGCAGTCGGACCGGTGGGGGCTCACTCTTCGAAAGCACTGAAGCTTTCTTT	-	-	TRBJ1-1	TRBV23-1
CSVEDLRTGTYNEQFF	TGCAGCGTTGAAGACCTTAGGACAGGTACCTACAATGAGCAGTTCTTC	-	TRBD1	TRBJ2-1	TRBV29-1
CASSEWGYSESEKLFF	TGTGCCAGCAGTGAATGGGGCTACAGTGAGAGTGAAAAACTGTTTTTT	-	-	TRBJ1-4	TRBV6-1
CASSPYTTYEQYF	TGCGCCAGCAGCCCCTACACGACCTACGAGCAGTACTTC	-	-	TRBJ2-7	TRBV23-1
CASSVDVGGRAYEQFF	TGTGCCAGCAGCGTAGATGTGGGCGGGAGGGCCTATGAGCAGTTCTTC	-	TRBD2	TRBJ2-1	TRBV9
CASSQVPGQGLDTEAFF	TGTGCCAGCAGCCAAGTCCCGGGACAGGGATTAGACACTGAAGCTTTCTTT	-	TRBD1	TRBJ1-1	TRBV4-2
CASGPGHGYEQYF	TGTGCCAGCGGTCCGGGACACGGCTACGAGCAGTACTTC	-	-	TRBJ2-7	TRBV6-5
CASSQEGGTNYGYTF	TGCGCCAGCAGCCAAGAAGGCGGAACTAACTATGGCTACACCTTC	-	-	TRBJ1-2	TRBV4-1
CASSHNFPRQGEQETQYF	TGTGCCAGCAGCCATAATTTTCCGAGACAGGGAGAGCAAGAGACCCAGTACTTC	-	TRBD1	TRBJ2-5	TRBV28
CASRIEGGSQETQYF	TGTGCCAGCAGGATAGAGGGAGGATCACAAGAGACCCAGTACTTC	-	-	TRBJ2-5	TRBV28
CASKYSGGANEQYF	TGTGCCAGCAAATACTCAGGGGGGGCCAACGAGCAGTACTTC	-	-	TRBJ2-7	TRBV6-5
CASTYLGGWSTGELFF	TGTGCCAGCACCTACTTGGGGGGTTGGAGCACCGGGGAGCTGTTTTTT	-	-	TRBJ2-2	TRBV7-9
CASSGINDRRVPYF	TGTGCCAGCAGCGGGATCAATGACAGGCGAGTTCCGTACTTC	-	-	TRBJ2-7	TRBV21-1
CASSPGVAGYEQYF	TGTGCCAGCAGCCCGGGGGTAGCGGGATACGAGCAGTACTTC	-	TRBD2	TRBJ2-7	TRBV7-9
CASSSLTMDGYTF	TGTGCCAGCAGCTCTCTTACTATGGATGGCTACACCTTC	once	-	TRBJ1-2	TRBV27
CASSAHEVAGSTDTQYF	TGTGCCAGCAGCGCCCATGAGGTTGCGGGGAGCACAGATACGCAGTATTTT	-	-	TRBJ2-3	TRBV9
CASSLQTGDRTGELFF	TGTGCCAGCAGTTTACAGACAGGGGATCGAACCGGGGAGCTGTTTTTT	-	TRBD1	TRBJ2-2	TRBV27
CASSLTGLVSYEQYF	TGTGCCAGCAGCTTAACGGGACTAGTCTCCTACGAGCAGTACTTC	-	TRBD2	TRBJ2-7	TRBV11-2
CASTGVGTEAFF	TGTGCCTCCACAGGGGTAGGGACTGAAGCTTTCTTT	-	TRBD1	TRBJ1-1	TRBV28
CASSSSSGLLETQYF	TGCGCCAGCAGCTCCTCCAGCGGACTTCTAGAGACCCAGTACTTC	-	-	TRBJ2-5	TRBV5-1
CASSQGGLANYEQYF	TGCGCCAGCAGCCAAGGCGGACTAGCGAACTACGAGCAGTACTTC	-	TRBD2	TRBJ2-7	TRBV4-1
CASSQDRIGTSTDTQYF	TGCGCCAGCAGCCAAGATAGGATAGGTACTAGCACAGATACGCAGTATTTT	few	-	TRBJ2-3	TRBV4-1
CAWSVSGSTDTQYF	TGTGCCTGGAGTGTATCCGGATCCACAGATACGCAGTATTTT	-	-	TRBJ2-3	TRBV30